The present TCR beta chain was sequenced within a study of a mutant IDH1 vaccine in newly diagnosed glioma. Time point given: baseline, week 1 (first vaccination visit). Treatment reported: pre-vaccination baseline after standard-of-care therapy. Repertoires were generated with immunoSEQ multiplex PCR, while TCRdb's copy carries only in-frame clones and drops some. The sample consists of about 59,000 clones, more than 90% of them appearing once. The sequence came from a man aged 45 to 65 with glioma. The sample consisted of PBMCs, taken from a glioma patient treated with radiotherapy, temozolomide or both.

CDR3 in amino acids: CASRSNQPQHF. CDR3 in DNA: TGTGCCAGCAGGAGCAATCAGCCCCAGCATTTT. V gene TRBV6-5 combines with J gene TRBJ1-5; no clear D gene. This CDR3 region has 11 residues. CDR1 MNHEY and CDR2 SVGAGI come from the germline V gene. V was cut by 6 bases and J by 1 base, with 1 base left in between.